Each of the 28 T cell receptor beta chains below was sequenced from the same sample in a study of technical replicates of blood from several donors (dated by TCRdb to 2017 to 2019). The library came from the immunoSEQ multiplex PCR assay. TCRdb retrieved this table from immuneACCESS and kept in-frame rearrangements only. Not all clones are present; in checked studies, unresolved V genes account for under half, and no reason is known for the remainder. The sample table records around 67,000 clones; around 88% of these occur just once. The top ten constitute 5% to 6.5% of the sample. The sample was PBMCs. The receptor set was obtained from a human donor in good health. Some clones in this sample may be carry-over from other donors' samples.

Here the CDR3 reads CASSQWKDRDGQPQHF. The CDR3 DNA sequence: TGCGCCAGCAGTCAATGGAAGGACAGAGATGGTCAGCCCCAGCATTTT. The rearrangement joins TRBV23-1 to TRBJ1-5; D possibly corresponds to TRBD1 (6 bases). TRBV23-1 is labeled an ORF, and its function is uncertain. The V gene lost 1 base and the J gene lost 6 bases, with 16 bases spanning the gap. This CDR3 has 16 amino acids.

The J gene is TRBJ2-1, the V gene TRBV5-4, with 9 bases lining up with TRBD2. The CDR3 totals 16 residues. Germline CDR1 reads SGHNT; CDR2 reads YYREEE (reference sequence). The trim removed 4 bases at V and 1 base at J, leaving 6 bases unmatched. The CDR3 DNA follows: TGTGCCAGCAGCCCCAGGGCGGGGGGGTCCTACAATGAGCAGTTCTTC. Its protein is CASSPRAGGSYNEQFF.

The gene calls are TRBV19 and TRBJ2-1, with TRBD2 matching over 13 bases. From germline, CDR1 is LNHDA and CDR2 SQIVND (reference sequence). V trimming: 4 bases; J trimming: 7 bases; junction bases outside the gene matches: 4. The CDR3 is 15 residues long. This CDR3 is CASSKLAGGLNEQFF. CDR3 nucleotides: TGTGCCAGTAGTAAACTAGCGGGAGGGCTTAATGAGCAGTTCTTC. Looking up the rest from reference TRBV19 and TRBJ2-1 gives the full variable domain: DGGITQSPKYLFRKEGQNVTLSCEQNLNHDAMYWYRQDPGQGLRLIYYSQIVNDFQKGDIAEGYSVSREKKESFPLTVTSAQKNPTAFYLCASSKLAGGLNEQFFGPGTRLTVL.

The table lists this clone with a count of one. Here the CDR3 reads CASSTRLAGSYEQYF. The CDR3 region has the DNA TGTGCCAGCAGCACCAGACTAGCGGGATCCTACGAGCAGTACTTC. V gene TRBV9 combines with J gene TRBJ2-7; 11 bases agree with TRBD2. Trimming cost V 4 bases and J 1 base; bases outside gene matches: 4. The CDR3 runs 15 residues. Germline CDR1 reads SGDLS; CDR2 reads YYNGEE.

This clone has just one count. The genes are TRBV11-3 and TRBJ2-3; 12 bases agree with TRBD2. The CDR3 loop spans 15 amino acids. CDR1 is SGHNT and CDR2 is YENEEA in the germline V gene. The junction had 4 bases not matched to a gene; V was cut back by 5 bases and J by 4 bases. CDR3 coding DNA: TGTGCCAGCAGCAAACTAGCGGGAGGATCAGATACGCAGTATTTT. Translating gives CASSKLAGGSDTQYF.

The chain combines TRBV18 with TRBJ1-6; TRBD1 aligns across 7 bases. Trimming removed 2 bases from V and 11 bases from J; junction bases left unmatched: 6. CDR3 length equals 14 residues. The germline gives CDR1 KGHSH, CDR2 LQKENI. CDR3 region: CASSPDRVAAPLHF. CDR3 coding DNA: TGTGCCAGCTCACCAGACAGGGTCGCAGCACCCCTCCACTTT. Full variable domain (rest looked up from reference TRBV18 and TRBJ1-6): NAGVMQNPRHLVRRRGQEARLRCSPMKGHSHVYWYRQLPEEGLKFMVYLQKENIIDESGMPKERFSAEFPKEGPSILRIQQVVRGDSAAYFCASSPDRVAAPLHFGNGTRLTVT.

The chain combines TRBV11-2 with TRBJ2-3; D unclear. The CDR3 is made up of 16 amino acids. CDR1 is SGHAT and CDR2 is FQNNGV in the germline V gene. Trimming removed 3 bases from V and 0 bases from J, with 13 bases in between. Written as DNA, the CDR3 is TGTGCCAGCAGCTTCGTAAAGCGATCTAGCACAGATACGCAGTATTTT. Its protein is CASSFVKRSSTDTQYF.

This clone has just one count. This chain links TRBV6-5 with TRBJ1-2, with no clear D. This CDR3 is 13 amino acids long. Trimming removed 5 bases at V and 9 bases at J, with 16 bases between. CDR1 MNHEY and CDR2 SVGAGI come from the germline V gene. DNA for the CDR3: TGTGCCAGCAGTCGTAACTCCCCACCCAGCTACACCTTC. Its protein is CASSRNSPPSYTF.

V is TRBV6-6 and J is TRBJ1-1; 9 bases are shared with TRBD1. The V gene end was trimmed by 2 bases and the J gene end by 8 bases; junction bases not matched to a gene: 3. There are 13 residues in the CDR3. Per germline, CDR1 MNHNY and CDR2 SVGAGI (reference sequence). The CDR3 DNA follows: TGTGCCAGCAGTTACACCGGGACAGGGGAAGCTTTCTTT. Its translation: CASSYTGTGEAFF.

The gene calls are TRBV5-4 and TRBJ2-5, with D tentatively TRBD1 (6 bases). Trimming took off 4 bases at V and 1 base at J, with 14 bases between the two ends. CDR1 is SGHNT and CDR2 is YYREEE in the germline V gene (reference sequence). CDR3 length: 15 amino acids. The CDR3 bases are TGTGCCAGCAGCAGCAAGGACAGCTTCCAAGAGACCCAGTACTTC. Encoded protein: CASSSKDSFQETQYF.

The chain uses TRBV7-9 and TRBJ1-4, with 10 positions matching TRBD1. This CDR3 comprises 16 residues. The J segment lost 8 bases and the V segment lost 1 base, leaving 7 bases of the junction unmatched. Germline assignment: CDR1 SEHNR and CDR2 FQNEAQ (reference sequence). The CDR3 spells CASSLETTGGMEKLFF. DNA for the CDR3: TGTGCCAGCAGCTTAGAGACGACAGGGGGCATGGAAAAACTGTTTTTT.

This clone was recorded only once. This chain joins TRBV7-9 and TRBJ2-5, with 10 positions matching TRBD2. Per the germline V gene, CDR1 is SEHNR and CDR2 is FQNEAQ (reference sequence). CDR3 size: 15 residues. J was trimmed by 5 bases and V by 5 bases; bases with no gene match: 8. CDR3 region: CASSEASGGGETQYF. The CDR3 region has the DNA TGTGCCAGCAGCGAGGCTAGCGGGGGAGGGGAGACCCAGTACTTC.

The V call is TRBV2, the J call TRBJ2-1; 12 positions match TRBD2. Germline values: CDR1 SNHLY, CDR2 FYNNEI. The CDR3 is 17 amino acids. V lost 8 bases to trimming and J lost 0 bases; unmatched junction nucleotides: 8. In DNA, the CDR3 is TGTGCCAGCCGGCTAGCGGGAGGGTCCCCCTCCTACAATGAGCAGTTCTTC. The encoded protein is CASRLAGGSPSYNEQFF.

V usage is TRBV7-8 and J usage is TRBJ1-1; D is uncertain. Trimming left V 1 base short and J 7 bases short, with 4 bases between. This CDR3 has 11 amino acids. Germline CDR1 SGHVS, CDR2 FQNEAQ. This chain's CDR3 is CASSLESEAFF. The CDR3 DNA follows: TGTGCCAGCAGCTTAGAGAGTGAAGCTTTCTTT.

This chain connects TRBV5-1 to TRBJ2-6; 8 nucleotides align to TRBD2. The germline CDR1 and CDR2 sequences are SGHRS and YFSETQ. V gave up 6 bases and J gave up 4 bases; unmatched junction bases: 12. This CDR3 has 17 residues. CDR3 DNA: TGCGCCAGCACCCACCCCGGGAGGGGTATAGGGGCCAACGTCCTGACTTTC. It encodes CASTHPGRGIGANVLTF.

J is TRBJ1-2 and V is TRBV7-2; D is perhaps TRBD1 (6 bases). With 5 bases removed from V and 5 bases from J, the gap between germline ends came to 18 bases. The CDR3 length is 15 residues. Germline V lookup: CDR1 SGHTA, CDR2 FQGNSA. The CDR3 protein is CASSPRTDYLYGYTF. CDR3 bases: TGTGCCAGCAGCCCCCGGACAGACTACCTATATGGCTACACCTTC. Together with reference TRBV7-2 and TRBJ1-2, the CDR3 gives the full variable domain: GAGVSQSPSNKVTEKGKDVELRCDPISGHTALYWYRQSLGQGLEFLIYFQGNSAPDKSGLPSDRFSAERTGGSVSTLTIQRTQQEDSAVYLCASSPRTDYLYGYTFGSGTRLTVV.

The CDR3 spells CASSQTGLSYEQYF. CDR3 DNA sequence: TGTGCCAGCAGCCAAACAGGGTTATCCTACGAGCAGTACTTC. The chain employs TRBV7-6 and TRBJ2-7, with D possibly TRBD1 on 6 matching bases. Per germline, CDR1 SGHVS and CDR2 FNYEAQ. The length of the CDR3 is 14 residues. V lost 5 bases and J lost 1, with 12 bases in between.

The chain carries TRBV6-1 and TRBJ1-4, with a tentative D call TRBD1 (5 bases). The germline V and J ends were trimmed by 3 bases and 14 bases, with 10 bases remaining between them. Germline V CDR1 and CDR2: MNHNS, SASEGT. There are 11 residues in the CDR3. The chain's CDR3 is CASSEGRVLFF. As DNA, the CDR3 is TGTGCCAGCAGTGAGGGCAGGGTGCTGTTTTTT.

This clone was counted once. The chain uses TRBV29-1 and TRBJ2-2; 8 nucleotides agree with TRBD2. Germline V gene sequence: CDR1 SQVTM, CDR2 ANQGSEA. The CDR3 is made up of 16 amino acids. V trimming: 4 bases; J trimming: 1 base; junction bases outside the gene matches: 8. In DNA form, the CDR3 reads TGCAGCGTTGGCTACGGACTAGCTGGGAACACCGGGGAGCTGTTTTTT. This translates into CSVGYGLAGNTGELFF.

V and J are TRBV30 and TRBJ2-7, with 10 bases that match TRBD2. The CDR3 contains 14 residues. The V segment lost 0 bases and the J segment 3 bases; nucleotides outside the gene matches: 2. Germline lookup yields CDR1 GTSNPN and CDR2 SVGIG (reference sequence). As DNA, the CDR3 is TGTGCCTGGAGTGTGTGGACTAGCGGCTACGAGCAGTACTTC. It translates to CAWSVWTSGYEQYF.

This rearrangement joins TRBV5-6 to TRBJ2-5, with 12 positions matching TRBD2. Germline V gives CDR1 SGHDT, CDR2 YYEEEE. The J segment lost 5 bases and the V segment lost 4 bases, leaving 3 bases of the junction unmatched. The CDR3 loop spans 14 amino acids. The CDR3 is CASSKGTSGETQYF. The CDR3 region has the DNA TGTGCCAGCAGCAAGGGGACTAGCGGGGAGACCCAGTACTTC.

The V and J genes are TRBV4-3 and TRBJ1-1, with D maybe TRBD1 (5 bases). V was cut by 3 bases and J by 6 bases, with 11 bases left in between. The germline gives CDR1 LGHNA, CDR2 YSLEER. The CDR3 extends over 13 amino acids. DNA of the CDR3: TGCGCCAGCAGCCAGGACCAGGGTTCTGAAGCTTTCTTT. Translating gives CASSQDQGSEAFF.

This clone showed up just a few times. The chain joins TRBV2 to TRBJ1-3; D remains unclear. The CDR3 covers 16 residues. The V end was cut by 3 bases, the J end by 4 bases, with 16 bases between. Germline V CDR1 and CDR2: SNHLY, FYNNEI. CDR3 nucleotide sequence: TGTGCCAGCAGTGACGGGTCCCCGGGGAAGGGAAACACCATATATTTT. Residues: CASSDGSPGKGNTIYF.

This sequence joins TRBV29-1 and TRBJ2-4, with D possibly TRBD1 on 6 matching bases. Trimming pared 1 base from V and 4 bases from J, leaving 11 bases between. CDR3 length equals 14 residues. Germline CDR1 SQVTM, CDR2 ANQGSEA. The CDR3 region is CSVEGGQGKNIQYF. CDR3 DNA: TGCAGCGTTGAAGGAGGGCAGGGGAAAAACATTCAGTACTTC. The full variable domain, its missing parts supplied by reference TRBV29-1 and TRBJ2-4, is SAVISQKPSRDICQRGTSLTIQCQVDSQVTMMFWYRQQPGQSLTLIATANQGSEATYESGFVIDKFPISRPNLTFSTLTVSNMSPEDSSIYLCSVEGGQGKNIQYFGAGTRLSVL.

The J gene is TRBJ1-6, the V gene TRBV27; the match to TRBD1 covers 7 bases. J gave up 6 bases and V 0 bases, and 2 bases lay outside the gene matches. Germline-derived CDR1 and CDR2 are MNHEY and SMNVEV (reference sequence). This CDR3 is 15 amino acids long. The CDR3: CASSLSTGINSPLHF. The CDR3 region has the DNA TGTGCCAGCAGTTTATCGACAGGGATTAATTCACCCCTCCACTTT.

V is TRBV5-6 and J is TRBJ1-1; TRBD1 matches 8 bases. The CDR3 length is 14 residues. CDR1 and CDR2 (germline): SGHDT, YYEEEE. The V segment lost 4 bases and the J segment 2 bases; nucleotides outside the gene matches: 4. As DNA, the CDR3 is TGTGCCAGCAGCCGACAGGGGAGCAACACTGAAGCTTTCTTT. Translating it yields CASSRQGSNTEAFF.

This chain joins TRBV5-4 and TRBJ1-1; 7 nucleotides match TRBD1. V lost 4 bases to trimming and J lost 1 base; unmatched junction nucleotides: 4. CDR1 SGHNT and CDR2 YYREEE come from the germline V gene (reference sequence). This CDR3 spans 14 amino acids. CDR3 coding DNA: TGTGCCAGCAGCCCCCGGGACAGGAACACTGAAGCTTTCTTT. Translating it yields CASSPRDRNTEAFF. Looking up the rest from reference TRBV5-4 and TRBJ1-1 gives the full variable domain: ETGVTQSPTHLIKTRGQQVTLRCSSQSGHNTVSWYQQALGQGPQFIFQYYREEENGRGNFPPRFSGLQFPNYSSELNVNALELDDSALYLCASSPRDRNTEAFFGQGTRLTVV.

The J gene is TRBJ2-1, the V gene TRBV10-3; 9 nucleotides align to TRBD1. Looked up from germline, CDR1 is ENHRY and CDR2 is SYGVKD. The CDR3 extends over 15 amino acids. With V trimmed by 4 bases and J by 8 bases, 9 bases remained unmatched. The CDR3 loop is CAISVGTGSFDEQFF. The CDR3 DNA follows: TGTGCCATCAGTGTCGGGACAGGGTCGTTCGATGAGCAGTTCTTC.